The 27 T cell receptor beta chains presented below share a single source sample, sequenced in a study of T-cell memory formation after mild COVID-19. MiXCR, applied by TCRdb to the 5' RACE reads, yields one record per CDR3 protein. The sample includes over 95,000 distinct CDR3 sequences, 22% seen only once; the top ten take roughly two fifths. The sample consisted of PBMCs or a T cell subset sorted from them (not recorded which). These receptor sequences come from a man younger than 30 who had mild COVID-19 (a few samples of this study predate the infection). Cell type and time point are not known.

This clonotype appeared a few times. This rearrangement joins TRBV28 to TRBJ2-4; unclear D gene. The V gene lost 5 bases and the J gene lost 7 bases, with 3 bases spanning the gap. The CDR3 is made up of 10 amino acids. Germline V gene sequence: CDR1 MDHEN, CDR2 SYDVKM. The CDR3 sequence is CASSDNIQYF. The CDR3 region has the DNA TGTGCCAGCAGTGATAACATTCAGTACTTC.

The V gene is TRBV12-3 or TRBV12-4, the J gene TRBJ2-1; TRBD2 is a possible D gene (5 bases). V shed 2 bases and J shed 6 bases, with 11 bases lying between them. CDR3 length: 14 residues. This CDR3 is CASSLRGSGNEQFF. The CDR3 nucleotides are TGTGCCAGCAGTTTACGGGGAAGCGGCAATGAGCAGTTCTTC.

CDR3 sequence (DNA): TGTGCCAGCAGCTTAGACGTTAGCGGGGTATACAATGAGCAGTTCTTC. Translated, it gives CASSLDVSGVYNEQFF. V and J are TRBV7-8 and TRBJ2-1; 8 bases map to TRBD2. The V segment lost 1 base and the J segment 4 bases; nucleotides outside the gene matches: 6. Germline V lookup: CDR1 SGHVS, CDR2 FQNEAQ. The CDR3 spans 16 residues. The full variable domain, completed using reference TRBV7-8 and TRBJ2-1, is GAGVSQSPRYKVAKRGQDVALRCDPISGHVSLFWYQQALGQGPEFLTYFQNEAQLDKSGLPSDRFFAERPEGSVSTLKIQRTQQEDSAVYLCASSLDVSGVYNEQFFGPGTRLTVL.

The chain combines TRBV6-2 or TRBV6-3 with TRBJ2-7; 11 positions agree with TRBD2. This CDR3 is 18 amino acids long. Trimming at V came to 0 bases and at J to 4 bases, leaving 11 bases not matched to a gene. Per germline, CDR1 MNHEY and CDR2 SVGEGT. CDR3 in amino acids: CASSYSTSGVTRRYEQYF. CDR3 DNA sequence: TGTGCCAGCAGTTACTCGACTAGCGGGGTCACCCGGCGTTACGAGCAGTACTTC.

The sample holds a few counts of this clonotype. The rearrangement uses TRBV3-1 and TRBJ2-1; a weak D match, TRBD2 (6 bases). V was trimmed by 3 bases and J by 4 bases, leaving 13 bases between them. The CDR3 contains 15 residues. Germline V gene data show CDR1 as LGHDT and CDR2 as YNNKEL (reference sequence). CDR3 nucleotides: TGTGCCAGCAGCCAGGAACTAGCAGCTTACAATGAGCAGTTCTTC. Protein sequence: CASSQELAAYNEQFF.

CDR3: CASSAPGQGNYEQYF. CDR3 coding DNA: TGTGCCAGCAGTGCCCCGGGACAGGGGAACTACGAGCAGTACTTC. The chain joins TRBV6-5 to TRBJ2-7, with 10 bases fitting TRBD1. The CDR3 extends over 15 amino acids. The J segment lost 3 bases and the V segment lost 5 bases, leaving 7 bases of the junction unmatched. CDR1 and CDR2 from the germline V gene are MNHEY and SVGAGI.

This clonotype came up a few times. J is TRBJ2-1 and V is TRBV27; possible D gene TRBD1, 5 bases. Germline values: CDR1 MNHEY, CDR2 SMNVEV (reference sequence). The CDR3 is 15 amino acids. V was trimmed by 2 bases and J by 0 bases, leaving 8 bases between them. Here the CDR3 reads CASSLGAASYNEQFF. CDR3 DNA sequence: TGTGCCAGCAGTTTAGGGGCGGCCTCCTACAATGAGCAGTTCTTC.

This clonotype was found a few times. The CDR3 here is CASSPSGRGYEQYF. The CDR3 nucleotides read TGTGCCAGCAGTCCCTCGGGGAGGGGCTACGAGCAGTACTTC. The chain is built from TRBV14 and TRBJ2-7; 7 nucleotides align to TRBD2. Looked up from germline, CDR1 is SGHDN and CDR2 is FVKESK. CDR3 size: 14 residues. V lost 6 bases and J lost 3; bases outside the gene matches: 8.

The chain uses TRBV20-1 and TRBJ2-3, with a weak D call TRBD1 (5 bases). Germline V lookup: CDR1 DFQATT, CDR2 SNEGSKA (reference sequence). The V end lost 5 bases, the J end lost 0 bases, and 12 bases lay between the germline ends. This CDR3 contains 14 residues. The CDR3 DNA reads TGCAGTGCTGTAGAAGGGGCGAGCACAGATACGCAGTATTTT. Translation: CSAVEGASTDTQYF.

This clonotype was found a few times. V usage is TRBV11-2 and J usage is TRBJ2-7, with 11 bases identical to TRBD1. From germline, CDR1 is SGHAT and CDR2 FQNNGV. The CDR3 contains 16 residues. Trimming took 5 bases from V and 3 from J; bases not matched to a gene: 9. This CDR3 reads CASSPAGDRGSYEQYF. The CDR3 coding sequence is TGTGCCAGCAGCCCAGCTGGGGACAGGGGGAGCTACGAGCAGTACTTC. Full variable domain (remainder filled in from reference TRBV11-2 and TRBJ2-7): EAGVAQSPRYKIIEKRQSVAFWCNPISGHATLYWYQQILGQGPKLLIQFQNNGVVDDSQLPKDRFSAERLKGVDSTLKIQPAKLEDSAVYLCASSPAGDRGSYEQYFGPGTRLTVT.

The CDR3 here is CASSLRRTGANEQFF. The CDR3 DNA follows: TGTGCCAGCAGCTTACGGCGGACAGGGGCAAATGAGCAGTTCTTC. The V call is TRBV7-6, the J call TRBJ2-1, with 9 nucleotides matching TRBD1. This CDR3 is built from 15 residues. V was clipped by 2 bases and J by 7 bases; unmatched bases: 6. Germline CDR1 and CDR2: SGHVS and FNYEAQ.

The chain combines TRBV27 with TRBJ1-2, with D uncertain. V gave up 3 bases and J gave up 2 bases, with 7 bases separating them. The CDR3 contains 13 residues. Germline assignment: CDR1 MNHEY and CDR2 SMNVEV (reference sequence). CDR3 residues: CASSFGGNYGYTF. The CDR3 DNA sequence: TGTGCCAGCAGTTTCGGCGGGAACTATGGCTACACCTTC.

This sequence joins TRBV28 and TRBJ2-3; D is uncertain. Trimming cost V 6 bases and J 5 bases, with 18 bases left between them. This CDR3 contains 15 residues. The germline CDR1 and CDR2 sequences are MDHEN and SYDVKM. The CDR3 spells CASSPLLTWGDTQYF. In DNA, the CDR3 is TGTGCCAGCAGCCCCCTCCTGACATGGGGAGATACGCAGTATTTT. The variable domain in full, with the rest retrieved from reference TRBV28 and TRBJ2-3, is DVKVTQSSRYLVKRTGEKVFLECVQDMDHENMFWYRQDPGLGLRLIYFSYDVKMKEKGDIPEGYSVSREKKERFSLILESASTNQTSMYLCASSPLLTWGDTQYFGPGTRLTVL.

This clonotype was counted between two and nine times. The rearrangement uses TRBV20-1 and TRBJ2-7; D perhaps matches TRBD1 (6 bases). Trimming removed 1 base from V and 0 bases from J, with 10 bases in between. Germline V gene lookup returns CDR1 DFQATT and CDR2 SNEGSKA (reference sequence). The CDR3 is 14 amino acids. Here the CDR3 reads CSARVYRDSYEQYV. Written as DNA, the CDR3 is TGCAGTGCTAGAGTATACAGGGACTCCTACGAGCAGTACGTC.

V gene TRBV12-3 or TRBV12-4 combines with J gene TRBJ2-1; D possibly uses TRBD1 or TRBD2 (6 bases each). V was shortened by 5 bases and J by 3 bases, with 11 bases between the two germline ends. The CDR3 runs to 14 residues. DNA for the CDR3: TGTGCCAGCAGTGCGGGACACAACTACAATGAGCAGTTCTTC. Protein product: CASSAGHNYNEQFF.

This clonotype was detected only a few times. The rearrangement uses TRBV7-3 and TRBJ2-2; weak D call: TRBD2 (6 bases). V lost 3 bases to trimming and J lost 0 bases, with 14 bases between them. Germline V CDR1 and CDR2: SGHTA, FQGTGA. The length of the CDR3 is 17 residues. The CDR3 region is CASSFPRAGSNTGELFF. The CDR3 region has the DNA TGTGCCAGCAGCTTCCCTCGGGCGGGGTCGAACACCGGGGAGCTGTTTTTT.

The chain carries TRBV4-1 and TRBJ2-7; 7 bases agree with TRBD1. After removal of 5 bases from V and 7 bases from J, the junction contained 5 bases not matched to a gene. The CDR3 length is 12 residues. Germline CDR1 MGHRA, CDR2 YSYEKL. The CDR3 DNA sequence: TGCGCCAGCAGCTGGCAGGGGGATGAGCAGTACTTC. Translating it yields CASSWQGDEQYF.

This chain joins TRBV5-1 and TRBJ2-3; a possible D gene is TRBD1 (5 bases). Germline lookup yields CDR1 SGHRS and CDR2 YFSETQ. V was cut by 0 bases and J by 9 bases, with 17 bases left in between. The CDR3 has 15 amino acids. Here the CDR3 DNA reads TGCGCCAGCAGCTTGGGTCAGGGAATCTCATACACGCAGTATTTT. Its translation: CASSLGQGISYTQYF.

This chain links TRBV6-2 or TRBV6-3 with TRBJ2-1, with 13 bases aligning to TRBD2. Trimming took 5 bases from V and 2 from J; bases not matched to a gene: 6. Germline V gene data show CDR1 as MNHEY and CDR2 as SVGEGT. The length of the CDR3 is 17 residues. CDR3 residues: CASSPGLAGAPYNEQFF. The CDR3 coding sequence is TGTGCCAGCAGTCCAGGACTAGCGGGGGCACCCTACAATGAGCAGTTCTTC.

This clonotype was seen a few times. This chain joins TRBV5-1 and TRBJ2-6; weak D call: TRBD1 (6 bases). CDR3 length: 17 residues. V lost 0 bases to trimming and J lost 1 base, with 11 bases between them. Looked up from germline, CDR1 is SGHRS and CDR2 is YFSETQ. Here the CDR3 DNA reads TGCGCCAGCAGCTTGGACAGGGTTAGATCTGGGGCCAACGTCCTGACTTTC. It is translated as CASSLDRVRSGANVLTF.

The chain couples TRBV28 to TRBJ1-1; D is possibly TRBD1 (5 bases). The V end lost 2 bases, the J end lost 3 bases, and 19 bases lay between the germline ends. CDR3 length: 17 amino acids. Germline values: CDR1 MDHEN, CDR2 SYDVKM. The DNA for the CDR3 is TGTGCCAGCAGTTTAAAGTTCCAGGGACTGGGTGACACTGAAGCTTTCTTT. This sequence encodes CASSLKFQGLGDTEAFF.

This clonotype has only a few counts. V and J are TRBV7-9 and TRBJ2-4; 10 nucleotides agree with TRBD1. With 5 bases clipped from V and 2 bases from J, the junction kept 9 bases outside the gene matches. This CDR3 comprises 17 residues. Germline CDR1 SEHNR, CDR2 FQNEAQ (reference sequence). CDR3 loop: CASSQGTGVGTKNIQYF. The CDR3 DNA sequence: TGTGCCAGCAGCCAGGGGACAGGGGTCGGAACCAAAAACATTCAGTACTTC.

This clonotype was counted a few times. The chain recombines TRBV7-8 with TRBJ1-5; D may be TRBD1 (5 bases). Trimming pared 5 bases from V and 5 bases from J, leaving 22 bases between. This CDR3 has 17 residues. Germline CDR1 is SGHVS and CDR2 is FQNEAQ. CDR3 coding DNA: TGTGCCAGCAGCCCACCCGCCGGGACCCCTCGGGATCAGCCCCAGCATTTT. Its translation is CASSPPAGTPRDQPQHF.

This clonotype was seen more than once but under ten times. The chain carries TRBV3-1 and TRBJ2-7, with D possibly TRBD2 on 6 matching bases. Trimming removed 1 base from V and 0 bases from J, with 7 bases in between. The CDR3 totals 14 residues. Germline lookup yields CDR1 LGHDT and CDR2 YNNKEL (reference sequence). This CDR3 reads CASSQGGVSYEQYF. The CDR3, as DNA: TGTGCCAGCAGCCAAGGGGGGGTCTCCTACGAGCAGTACTTC.

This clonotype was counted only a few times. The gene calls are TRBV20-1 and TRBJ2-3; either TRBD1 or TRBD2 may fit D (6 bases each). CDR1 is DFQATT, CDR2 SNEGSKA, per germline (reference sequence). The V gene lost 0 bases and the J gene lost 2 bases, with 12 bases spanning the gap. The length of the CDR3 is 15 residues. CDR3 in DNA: TGCAGTGCTAGAGATCTCCGGGGGCTCACAGATACGCAGTATTTT. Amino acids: CSARDLRGLTDTQYF.

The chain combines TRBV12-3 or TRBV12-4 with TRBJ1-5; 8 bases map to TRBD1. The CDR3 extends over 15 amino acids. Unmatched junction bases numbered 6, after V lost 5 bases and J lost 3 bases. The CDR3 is CASSETGDDNQPQHF. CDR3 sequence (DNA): TGTGCCAGCAGTGAGACAGGGGATGACAATCAGCCCCAGCATTTT.

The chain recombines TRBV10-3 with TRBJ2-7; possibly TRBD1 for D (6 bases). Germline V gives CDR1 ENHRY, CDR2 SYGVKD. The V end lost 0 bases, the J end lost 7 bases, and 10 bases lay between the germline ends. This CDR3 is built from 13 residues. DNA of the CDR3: TGTGCCATCAGTGAGTCCGGGACACTAGAGCAGTACTTC. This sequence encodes CAISESGTLEQYF.